One sample yielded the 5 T cell receptor beta chains listed below, sequenced in a study of post-analysis software for immune sequencing data. The authors incorporated unique molecular identifiers into the TCR beta cDNA libraries. TCRdb independently ran MiXCR on the PCR reads; one entry per CDR3 protein. The table shows about 820,000 distinct CDR3 sequences, with around 53% occurring only once. Points from the study as a whole: Comparison of patients with controls showed five TRBV segments more frequent in patients, TRBV5-6, TRBV5-1 and TRBV20-1 among them.

These TCRs' antigens remain unknown. Sequenced: blood. The receptors here all came from a girl under 18 with multiple sclerosis.

The chain combines TRBV5-1 with TRBJ2-6, with D possibly TRBD2 on 6 matching bases. V lost 2 bases and J 1 base, leaving 19 bases between the germline ends. The germline CDR1 and CDR2 sequences are SGHRS and YFSETQ. This CDR3 has 19 amino acids. CDR3 sequence reads: CASSFRRGQKSSGANVLTF. The CDR3 DNA reads TGCGCCAGCAGCTTTAGGAGGGGTCAGAAAAGTTCTGGGGCCAACGTCCTGACTTTC.

The chain employs TRBV9 and TRBJ2-5; 10 bases are shared with TRBD2. The CDR3 totals 14 residues. Losses at the gene ends were 3 bases for V and 9 bases for J; bases not matched to a gene: 8. The germline V gene has CDR1 SGDLS and CDR2 YYNGEE. CDR3 nucleotide sequence: TGTGCCAGCAGCGGGACTAGCGGCCTTGGGGCCCAGTACTTC. It codes for CASSGTSGLGAQYF.

A few counts support this clonotype. The chain carries TRBV2 and TRBJ2-5; D is undetermined. This CDR3 region has 16 residues. CDR1 SNHLY and CDR2 FYNNEI come from the germline V gene. The V and J ends lost 5 bases and 4 bases respectively, with 20 bases between them. The CDR3 protein is CASSSLSGPLGETQYF. The CDR3 region has the DNA TGTGCCAGCAGTTCCCTTTCCGGGCCGTTAGGAGAGACCCAGTACTTC.

The rearrangement links TRBV6-1 to TRBJ1-1; maybe TRBD1 (5 bases). This CDR3 contains 12 residues. Germline V gene sequence: CDR1 MNHNS, CDR2 SASEGT. The V end was cut by 8 bases, the J end by 5 bases, with 12 bases between. The CDR3 is CASRDGYTEAFF. For the CDR3, the DNA is TGTGCCAGCCGGGACGGGTATACTGAAGCTTTCTTT.

The table lists this clonotype with a few counts. The chain is built from TRBV29-1 and TRBJ2-1; 8 bases line up with TRBD2. Unmatched junction bases numbered 7, after V lost 8 bases and J lost 4 bases. Germline V gene lookup returns CDR1 SQVTM and CDR2 ANQGSEA. CDR3 length equals 13 residues. For the CDR3, the DNA is TGCAGCTCAACTAGCGGATCTTACAATGAGCAGTTCTTC. The encoded protein is CSSTSGSYNEQFF.